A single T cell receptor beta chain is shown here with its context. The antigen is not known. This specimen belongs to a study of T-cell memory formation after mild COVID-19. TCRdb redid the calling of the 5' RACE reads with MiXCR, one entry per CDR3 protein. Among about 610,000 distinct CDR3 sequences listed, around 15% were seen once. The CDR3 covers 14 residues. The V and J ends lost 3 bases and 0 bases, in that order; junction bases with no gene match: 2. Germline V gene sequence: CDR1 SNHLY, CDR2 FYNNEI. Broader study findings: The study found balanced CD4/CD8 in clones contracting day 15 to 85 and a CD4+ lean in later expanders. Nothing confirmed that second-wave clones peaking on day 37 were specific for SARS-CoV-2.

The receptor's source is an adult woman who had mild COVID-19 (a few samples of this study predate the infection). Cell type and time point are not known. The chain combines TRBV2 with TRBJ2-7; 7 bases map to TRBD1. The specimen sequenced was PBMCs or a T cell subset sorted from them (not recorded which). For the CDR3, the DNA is TGTGCCAGCAGTGATTACAGGGGCTCCTACGAGCAGTACTTC. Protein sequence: CASSDYRGSYEQYF.